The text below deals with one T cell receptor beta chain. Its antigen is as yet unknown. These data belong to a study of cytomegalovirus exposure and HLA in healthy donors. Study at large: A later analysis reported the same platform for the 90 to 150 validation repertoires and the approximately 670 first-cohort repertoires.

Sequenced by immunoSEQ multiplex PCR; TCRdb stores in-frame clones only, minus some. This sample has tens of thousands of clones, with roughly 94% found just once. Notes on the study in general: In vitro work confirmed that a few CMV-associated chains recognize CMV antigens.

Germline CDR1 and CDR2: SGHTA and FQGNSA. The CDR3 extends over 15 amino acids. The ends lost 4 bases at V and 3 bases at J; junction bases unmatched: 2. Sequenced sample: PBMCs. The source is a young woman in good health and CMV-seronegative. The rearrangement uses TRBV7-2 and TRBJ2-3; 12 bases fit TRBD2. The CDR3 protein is CASSSGLAGTDTQYF. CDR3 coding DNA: TGTGCCAGCAGCTCTGGACTAGCGGGGACAGATACGCAGTATTTT. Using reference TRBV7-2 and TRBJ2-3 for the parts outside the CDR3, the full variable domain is GAGVSQSPSNKVTEKGKDVELRCDPISGHTALYWYRQSLGQGLEFLIYFQGNSAPDKSGLPSDRFSAERTGGSVSTLTIQRTQQEDSAVYLCASSSGLAGTDTQYFGPGTRLTVL.